This T cell receptor beta chain was profiled in a study of OX40 agonist ivuxolimab in advanced cancers. A note on the overall study: Ivuxolimab was a fully human IgG2 agonistic monoclonal antibody targeting the costimulatory receptor OX40 (CD134). Intravenous ivuxolimab was administered to patients every 2 weeks at six dose levels: 0.01, 0.1, 0.3, 1.5, 3 and 10 mg/kg. Among the roughly 50 dose-escalation patients, 19 had hepatocellular carcinoma, around 15 melanoma, 9 renal cell carcinoma and 9 head and neck cancer. A male proportion of 82.7% and a mean age of approximately 58 years, ranging from roughly 23 to 80, were recorded for the dose-escalation cohort. Patients were allowed to have had prior anti-PD-1, anti-PD-L1 or anti-CTLA-4 therapy, and roughly two fifths of the dose-escalation patients had been treated with checkpoint inhibitors. Partial responses occurred in three dose-escalation patients: two with cutaneous melanoma and one with hepatocellular carcinoma. Peripheral TCRbeta sequencing was intended to test whether TCR sequence diversity was altered and clonal T-cell expansion was caused by ivuxolimab. The paper covers the monotherapy dose-escalation part of the phase I ivuxolimab trial, which included N ≈ 57 patients. Paper-wide results and their limitations: The antigen specificity of the clonally expanded peripheral T cells was not determined. After ivuxolimab, CD8+ T cells had more expanded clones than CD4+ T cells on average. In partial responders in the 0.1-3.0 mg/kg groups, normalized peripheral clonal expansion was found to be among the lowest, especially among CD8+ T cells. Low levels of normalized T-cell clonal expansion were also seen in some patients who did not respond. At doses of 0.1 to 3.0 mg/kg, clonal expansion of both CD4+ and CD8+ blood T cells was observed from baseline to week 6.

Details on this clone: Its cognate antigen has yet to be identified. No much larger clone is present one base from it, and per-base qualities are unavailable.

From the cysteine through the phenylalanine, the CDR3 covers 16 amino acids. Here the CDR3 DNA is all that survives: 48 bases in frame from base 1. The V end gives up 2 bases and the J end 5 bases, leaving 10 bases in the junction not matched to a gene. CDR1 and CDR2 (SGHTA, FQGNSA) derive from the germline V gene. The trial excluded patients who had a history of autoimmune disease or who were on systemic immunosuppression. In every dose cohort, peripheral blood was drawn for TCR sequencing at baseline, cycle 4 day 1, and cycle 7 day 1. Samples came from an open-label, multicenter, first-in-human phase I dose-escalation trial of ivuxolimab. Adults with locally advanced or metastatic head and neck squamous cell, hepatocellular, melanoma or renal cell carcinoma were enrolled in the trial. Before TCR sequencing, CD4+ and CD8+ T cells were separately sorted from peripheral blood. Genomic DNA was isolated from the sorted cells so that the TCRbeta CDR3 region could be sequenced. The immunoSEQ Assay was used for sequencing of TCRbeta CDR3 regions. Sourced from immuneACCESS, this table was stored by TCRdb with only in-frame sequences that have V and J called. A share of the clones is absent; for the studies checked, an unresolved V gene accounts for under half, and the remainder has no known explanation. For this sample there are 98,000 or so clones; around 85% appear just once. 0.82% of the sample is held by the ten biggest clonotypes.

The V and J genes are TRBV7-2 and TRBJ2-5; 8 middle bases align to TRBD2. The sequences come from CD4+ or CD8+ T cells sorted from blood, collected in a trial of the OX40 agonist ivuxolimab. The sequence derives from an adult with an advanced solid tumor such as melanoma, head and neck, liver or kidney cancer. The base sequence is TGTGCCAGCAGCTTAAACGGGAGGGCGCGGGGGGAGACCCAGTACTTC. This sequence encodes CASSLNGRARGETQYF.